This TCR beta chain was sequenced in a study of shared clonotypes between healthy human individuals. Study information: A few men and two women, aged 18 to 49, were donors.

Naive CD8 cells were CD45RO-negative, positively selected for CCR7, excluding terminally differentiated effector memory CD45RA+ cells. The study, taken as a whole, reports: Unshared clonotypes carried lower generation probabilities than those common to all four donors. In this cohort, only blood was sampled, and tissue repertoires likely differ.

V lost 5 bases and J lost 5; bases outside the gene matches: 6. The CDR3 contains 14 residues. Germline CDR1 and CDR2: SGHAT and FQNNGV. Worth noting for this clone: Its antigen is unidentified.

Sorted-subset replicate PCR reactions were performed with approximately 180 ng DNA, corresponding to 30,000 to 35,000 T cell genomes. The table came from immunoSEQ multiplex PCR; TCRdb's copy has only in-frame clones and leaves some out. The data contain around 1.9 million clones, roughly 93% of them singletons. The sequencing input was naive CD8+ T cells from PBMCs. This TCR was sampled from a young man in good health. Some clones in this sample may be carry-over from other donors' samples. The gene calls are TRBV11-2 and TRBJ2-5; 9 bases match TRBD2. The CDR3 loop is CASSLLAGYETQYF. CDR3 DNA sequence: TGTGCCAGCAGCCTGCTAGCGGGATATGAGACCCAGTACTTC.